What follows are 31 T cell receptor beta chains derived from one specimen sequenced in a study of cytomegalovirus exposure and HLA in healthy donors. Use of 60 Vbeta and 13 Jbeta primers characterized the PCR. Sequencing was performed with immunoSEQ multiplex PCR; in TCRdb, only in-frame clones are kept and a portion is missing. The sample includes 120,000 to 150,000 clones, about 82% of them seen just once. Sequencing input: PBMCs. The receptors come from a male donor in good health and CMV-seronegative.

The chain recombines TRBV4-1 with TRBJ2-2; D remains ambiguous. Germline V gives CDR1 MGHRA, CDR2 YSYEKL. The CDR3 covers 15 residues. V shed 0 bases and J shed 6 bases, with 11 bases lying between them. CDR3 bases: TGCGCCAGCAGCCAAGAGTCACGTGGGCCCGGGGAGCTGTTTTTT. Residues: CASSQESRGPGELFF.

The rearrangement joins TRBV27 to TRBJ2-3, with TRBD2 matching 7 bases. The CDR3 consists of 13 residues. The germline V gene encodes CDR1 MNHEY and CDR2 SMNVEV (reference sequence). J gave up 6 bases and V 8 bases, and 8 bases lay outside the gene matches. CDR3 residues: CASSPSGIDTQYF. CDR3 nucleotide sequence: TGTGCCAGCTCCCCCAGCGGGATCGATACGCAGTATTTT.

A note on this clone: Other DNA sequences within the sample encode an identical CDR3. The chain links TRBV5-6 to TRBJ1-1, with TRBD1 identical over 7 bases. This CDR3 is 16 amino acids long. J gave up 4 bases and V 3 bases, and 12 bases lay outside the gene matches. Germline CDR1 and CDR2: SGHDT and YYEEEE. CDR3 in amino acids: CASSSTPTGSLTEAFF. The CDR3 bases are TGTGCCAGCAGCTCTACTCCGACAGGGTCTCTCACTGAAGCTTTCTTT.

This clone occurred once. This chain connects TRBV18 to TRBJ1-1, with a weak D call TRBD1 (6 bases). Trimming took 3 bases from V and 2 from J, leaving 10 bases between them. In germline, CDR1 is KGHSH, CDR2 LQKENI. This CDR3 spans 14 amino acids. Here the CDR3 reads CASSPDRINTEAFF. The CDR3, as DNA: TGTGCCAGCTCACCTGACAGGATTAACACTGAAGCTTTCTTT.

This sequence joins TRBV25-1 and TRBJ1-2; no clear D gene. The V gene's germline CDR1 is MGHDK and CDR2 SYGVNS. The V gene lost 4 bases and the J gene lost 0 bases, with 6 bases spanning the gap. This CDR3 region has 13 residues. The CDR3 here is CASSGATNYGYTF. CDR3 in DNA: TGTGCCAGCAGTGGAGCTACTAACTATGGCTACACCTTC.

Comments on this clone: Within the sample, other DNA sequences also encode this same CDR3. V usage is TRBV28 and J usage is TRBJ2-1; 9 bases are a match to TRBD2. Germline values: CDR1 MDHEN, CDR2 SYDVKM. V was clipped by 7 bases and J by 9 bases; unmatched bases: 13. The CDR3 extends over 15 amino acids. The chain's CDR3 is CASIPAAGGPLEQFF. The CDR3 DNA is TGTGCCAGCATCCCAGCGGCGGGAGGGCCCCTTGAGCAGTTCTTC.

CDR3 nucleotides: TGTGCCAGCAGTGAGGTAACTACTACCTACAATGAGCAGTTCTTC. This gives the protein CASSEVTTTYNEQFF. V and J are TRBV25-1 and TRBJ2-1; D is uncertain. Trimming removed 3 bases from V and 2 bases from J, with 11 bases in between. This CDR3 spans 15 amino acids. Germline-derived CDR1 and CDR2 are MGHDK and SYGVNS.

The rearrangement links TRBV4-1 to TRBJ2-2; 7 bases map to TRBD1. The CDR3 covers 15 residues. Germline V gives CDR1 MGHRA, CDR2 YSYEKL. Trimming removed 4 bases from V and 0 bases from J; junction bases left unmatched: 2. CDR3 bases: TGCGCCAGCAGCCGGGGACAGACGAACACCGGGGAGCTGTTTTTT. Its protein product is CASSRGQTNTGELFF.

The chain recombines TRBV28 with TRBJ1-1; 9 bases are shared with TRBD1. The CDR3 has 13 residues. With 3 bases clipped from V and 4 bases from J, the junction kept 0 bases outside the gene matches. The germline V gene has CDR1 MDHEN and CDR2 SYDVKM. The CDR3 is CASSLTGGTEAFF. CDR3 coding DNA: TGTGCCAGCAGTTTGACAGGGGGCACTGAAGCTTTCTTT. Together with reference TRBV28 and TRBJ1-1, the CDR3 gives the full variable domain: DVKVTQSSRYLVKRTGEKVFLECVQDMDHENMFWYRQDPGLGLRLIYFSYDVKMKEKGDIPEGYSVSREKKERFSLILESASTNQTSMYLCASSLTGGTEAFFGQGTRLTVV.

This clone was recorded once. This chain uses TRBV5-4 with TRBJ2-6; 7 positions match TRBD1. Unmatched junction bases numbered 7, after V lost 4 bases and J lost 3 bases. The CDR3 is made up of 16 amino acids. CDR1 and CDR2 from the germline V gene are SGHNT and YYREEE (reference sequence). DNA for the CDR3: TGTGCCAGCAGCGCCTCGACAGGGCGTGGGGCCAACGTCCTGACTTTC. The encoded protein is CASSASTGRGANVLTF.

V usage is TRBV7-6 and J usage is TRBJ1-3; 7 nucleotides line up with TRBD1. Trimming took 1 base from V and 2 from J; bases not matched to a gene: 2. CDR1 SGHVS and CDR2 FNYEAQ come from the germline V gene. CDR3 length: 15 residues. CDR3 in amino acids: CASSLGDRAGNTIYF. The CDR3 DNA reads as TGTGCCAGCAGCTTAGGAGACAGGGCTGGAAACACCATATATTTT.

This clone came up once. The genes are TRBV7-2 and TRBJ1-1; unclear D gene. V shed 9 bases and J shed 3 bases, with 11 bases lying between them. This CDR3 spans 12 amino acids. Germline V gives CDR1 SGHTA, CDR2 FQGNSA. CDR3 nucleotide sequence: TGTGCCAGTACAAGGAGGGACACTGAAGCTTTCTTT. Translating gives CASTRRDTEAFF.

The chain uses TRBV27 and TRBJ1-4; unclear D gene. Germline V gives CDR1 MNHEY, CDR2 SMNVEV (reference sequence). CDR3 length: 14 amino acids. The V end lost 4 bases, the J end lost 3 bases, and 9 bases lay between the germline ends. This CDR3 is CASSSPSANEKLFF. The CDR3 region has the DNA TGTGCCAGCAGTTCCCCCTCAGCTAATGAAAAACTGTTTTTT.

This clone was detected once. V gene TRBV25-1 combines with J gene TRBJ1-2, with TRBD1 identical over 7 bases. Germline V CDR1 and CDR2: MGHDK, SYGVNS. V lost 4 bases to trimming and J lost 5 bases; unmatched junction nucleotides: 13. This CDR3 comprises 16 residues. The CDR3 nucleotides are TGTGCCAGCAGTGGGCCGACAGGGTCGAGGTCTTATGGCTACACCTTC. This translates into CASSGPTGSRSYGYTF.

This chain uses TRBV2 with TRBJ2-5, with 10 bases fitting TRBD1. Near its end, the DNA agrees better with TRBJ2-7, so the J call may be wrong. The CDR3 is 15 amino acids. Germline CDR1 is SNHLY and CDR2 is FYNNEI. The CDR3 loop reads CASSDYRDRGDEQYF. Written as DNA, the CDR3 is TGTGCCAGCAGTGACTACCGGGACAGGGGTGACGAGCAGTACTTC.

This clone was seen a handful of times. The V and J genes are TRBV19 and TRBJ1-4; 7 nucleotides line up with TRBD1. V gave up 6 bases and J gave up 5 bases; unmatched junction bases: 12. The CDR3 totals 16 residues. The germline gives CDR1 LNHDA, CDR2 SQIVND (reference sequence). The CDR3 DNA is TGTGCCAGTAGATCCGTAACGGGACAGTTGAATGAAAAACTGTTTTTT. Its translation: CASRSVTGQLNEKLFF.

Turning to this clone: The junction does not match germline at one end; this may be a read error. The chain is built from TRBV7-9 and TRBJ2-7; D is perhaps TRBD2 (5 bases). The CDR3 has 15 amino acids. Germline values: CDR1 SEHNR, CDR2 FQNEAQ (reference sequence). The CDR3 DNA follows: TGTTCCAGCAGCTTATTTTTTGGGCAGCGGTACGAGCAGTACTTC. This codes for CSSSLFFGQRYEQYF.

The V and J genes are TRBV7-2 and TRBJ2-2; 10 nucleotides agree with TRBD2. Germline V CDR1 and CDR2: SGHTA, FQGNSA. Trimming at V came to 1 base and at J to 6 bases, leaving 5 bases not matched to a gene. The CDR3 runs to 16 residues. CDR3 sequence reads: CASSLEAGGPAGELFF. In DNA form, the CDR3 reads TGTGCCAGCAGCTTAGAAGCGGGAGGGCCGGCCGGGGAGCTGTTTTTT.

The count of this clone is one. The V gene is TRBV6-1, the J gene TRBJ2-1; D possibly corresponds to TRBD2 (6 bases). This CDR3 spans 14 amino acids. Germline CDR1 reads MNHNS; CDR2 reads SASEGT. V lost 8 bases and J lost 2, with 13 bases in between. CDR3 DNA sequence: TGTGCCAGCTGGCGGGGTGACGCCTACAATGAGCAGTTCTTC. Translation gives CASWRGDAYNEQFF.

V and J are TRBV6-6 and TRBJ1-1; D ambiguous. Trimming left V 2 bases short and J 1 base short, with 14 bases between. Looked up from germline, CDR1 is MNHNY and CDR2 is SVGAGI (reference sequence). The CDR3 is 16 residues long. CDR3 region: CASSYREDWANTEAFF. CDR3 nucleotide sequence: TGTGCCAGCAGTTACAGGGAGGACTGGGCGAACACTGAAGCTTTCTTT.

The chain carries TRBV5-1 and TRBJ1-3; 9 positions agree with TRBD1. The CDR3 totals 15 residues. Trimming at V came to 4 bases and at J to 2 bases, leaving 4 bases not matched to a gene. CDR1 is SGHRS and CDR2 is YFSETQ in the germline V gene. CDR3 residues: CASSVGTGPGNTIYF. The CDR3 bases are TGCGCCAGCAGCGTCGGGACAGGGCCTGGAAACACCATATATTTT.

This sequence joins TRBV9 and TRBJ1-2, with D maybe TRBD1 (6 bases). This CDR3 region has 14 residues. Trimming left V 4 bases short and J 3 bases short, with 13 bases between. Germline V gives CDR1 SGDLS, CDR2 YYNGEE. The DNA for the CDR3 is TGTGCCAGCAGCACAGGCGGGGGGCACTATGGCTACACCTTC. Its translation is CASSTGGGHYGYTF.

This clone has more than one count but fewer than ten. This chain joins TRBV28 and TRBJ1-5; the match to TRBD1 covers 10 bases. The V and J ends lost 0 bases and 6 bases, in that order; junction bases with no gene match: 5. Germline CDR1 MDHEN, CDR2 SYDVKM. The CDR3 contains 16 residues. The CDR3 loop is CASSLWGQGFGQPQHF. As DNA, the CDR3 is TGTGCCAGCAGTTTATGGGGACAGGGGTTCGGTCAGCCCCAGCATTTT.

This clone was observed once. The genes are TRBV7-6 and TRBJ1-2, with D uncertain. Germline V CDR1 and CDR2: SGHVS, FNYEAQ. This CDR3 comprises 14 residues. Trimming took off 2 bases at V and 0 bases at J, with 7 bases between the two ends. The CDR3 bases are TGTGCCAGCAGCTTAAGTCCGGCTAACTATGGCTACACCTTC. Translating gives CASSLSPANYGYTF.

The V call is TRBV5-6, the J call TRBJ1-6, with 7 nucleotides matching TRBD1. V gave up 4 bases and J gave up 8 bases; unmatched junction bases: 9. The germline V gene has CDR1 SGHDT and CDR2 YYEEEE. This CDR3 comprises 15 residues. CDR3 DNA sequence: TGTGCCAGCAGCGTGGAGGGGGCGTGGGATTCACCCCTCCACTTT. Translated: CASSVEGAWDSPLHF.

V gene TRBV21-1 combines with J gene TRBJ1-1. TRBV21-1 is reported as a pseudogene. The CDR3 sequence is 12 residues long. The CDR3 spells CASSESGTEAFF. The CDR3 nucleotides are TGTGCCAGCAGCGAGTCCGGGACTGAAGCTTTCTTT.

The chain links TRBV11-2 to TRBJ2-5; D perhaps matches TRBD2 (6 bases). The end of the DNA is better explained by TRBJ2-7, so the J call may be wrong. The CDR3 is 16 residues long. Looked up from germline, CDR1 is SGHAT and CDR2 is FQNNGV. CDR3 sequence: CASSRSGTPLVYEQYF. The CDR3 DNA sequence: TGTGCCAGCAGTCGATCCGGGACTCCCCTCGTATACGAGCAGTACTTC.

The chain is built from TRBV7-3 and TRBJ2-5, with D possibly matching TRBD2 (5 bases). There are 14 residues in the CDR3. Germline CDR1 and CDR2: SGHTA and FQGTGA. V was clipped by 5 bases and J by 1 base, with 11 bases between them. The DNA for the CDR3 is TGTGCCAGCAGCCTATCGGGGTCCCAAGAGACCCAGTACTTC. The encoded protein is CASSLSGSQETQYF.

The chain is built from TRBV19 and TRBJ1-2, with 7 bases identical to TRBD1. The germline gives CDR1 LNHDA, CDR2 SQIVND (reference sequence). With V trimmed by 5 bases and J by 0 bases, 6 bases remained unmatched. This CDR3 has 15 amino acids. The CDR3 here is CASSLRTGTNYGYTF. CDR3 coding DNA: TGTGCCAGTAGTCTAAGGACAGGAACTAACTATGGCTACACCTTC.

J is TRBJ2-3 and V is TRBV9, with D tentatively TRBD2 (5 bases). This CDR3 is 15 amino acids long. Germline CDR1 reads SGDLS; CDR2 reads YYNGEE. Deletions cut 4 bases from V and 4 bases from J, with 16 bases between. The CDR3 nucleotides read TGTGCCAGCAGCTCACCCCTAGGGCGGGCAGATACGCAGTATTTT. Translated: CASSSPLGRADTQYF.

This chain joins TRBV11-2 and TRBJ2-1; a possible D gene is TRBD1 (6 bases). The V gene's germline CDR1 is SGHAT and CDR2 FQNNGV. The CDR3 is made up of 14 amino acids. V was pared by 5 bases and J by 6 bases, with 14 bases between. CDR3 DNA sequence: TGTGCCAGCAGCCGAACACAGGGAAGCAATGAGCAGTTCTTC. This encodes CASSRTQGSNEQFF.